The 28 T cell receptor beta chains reported below all come from one sample, sequenced in a study of blood T cell repertoires in COVID-19. Some clones are missing from TCRdb's copy, which holds only in-frame ones; the method was immunoSEQ multiplex PCR. Among approximately 90,000 clones listed, approximately 89% were seen once. Input material: peripheral blood. These receptors came from a man aged 55 to 70 with acute or convalescent COVID-19.

As for this clone: Other DNA variants within this sample encode the same CDR3. This chain links TRBV18 with TRBJ1-3; TRBD1 aligns across 8 bases. The ends lost 4 bases at V and 4 bases at J; junction bases unmatched: 9. CDR1 and CDR2 from the germline V gene are KGHSH and LQKENI. The CDR3 runs 16 residues. Here the CDR3 reads CASSQPGQGTGNTIYF. The DNA for the CDR3 is TGTGCCAGCTCACAGCCCGGACAGGGTACCGGAAACACCATATATTTT.

The chain employs TRBV11-2 and TRBJ1-2, with D possibly being TRBD1 (6 bases). V was clipped by 5 bases and J by 4 bases, with 17 bases between them. Germline CDR1 reads SGHAT; CDR2 reads FQNNGV. This CDR3 is built from 15 residues. For the CDR3, the DNA is TGTGCCAGCAGCGCAGAGAGACAGGCTAGCTATGGCTACACCTTC. It translates to CASSAERQASYGYTF.

The rearrangement joins TRBV19 to TRBJ1-6, with a possible D match to TRBD1 (5 bases). The CDR3 loop spans 14 amino acids. Deletions cut 0 bases from V and 7 bases from J, with 7 bases between. From germline, CDR1 is LNHDA and CDR2 SQIVND (reference sequence). CDR3 in amino acids: CASSIDGGNSPLHF. The CDR3 nucleotides are TGTGCCAGTAGTATAGATGGGGGGAATTCACCCCTCCACTTT.

The rearrangement links TRBV7-6 to TRBJ2-5; TRBD2 agrees at 8 bases. There are 16 residues in the CDR3. Trimming at V came to 5 bases and at J to 3 bases, leaving 11 bases not matched to a gene. Germline CDR1 is SGHVS and CDR2 is FNYEAQ. DNA of the CDR3: TGTGCCAGCAGCGCTACTAGCGGCCCCCGGGAAGAGACCCAGTACTTC. This translates into CASSATSGPREETQYF.

The chain carries TRBV2 and TRBJ1-6, with 8 bases fitting TRBD1. V was clipped by 9 bases and J by 3 bases; unmatched bases: 1. Germline V CDR1 and CDR2: SNHLY, FYNNEI. The CDR3 is 13 amino acids. The CDR3 DNA reads TGTGCCAGTGGACAGGGCTATAATTCACCCCTCCACTTT. Translated, it gives CASGQGYNSPLHF.

The J gene is TRBJ1-6, the V gene TRBV5-1, with D possibly TRBD1 on 5 matching bases. V was trimmed by 0 bases and J by 10 bases, leaving 11 bases between them. CDR1 SGHRS and CDR2 YFSETQ come from the germline V gene. This CDR3 spans 14 amino acids. The CDR3 region is CASSLDGGDSPLHF. The CDR3 bases are TGCGCCAGCAGCTTGGACGGAGGGGACTCACCCCTCCACTTT.

Only one count was recorded for this clone. The chain employs TRBV5-1 and TRBJ2-7; a possible D gene is TRBD1 (6 bases). This CDR3 contains 14 residues. The germline CDR1 and CDR2 sequences are SGHRS and YFSETQ. Trimming left V 0 bases short and J 2 bases short, with 9 bases between. CDR3: CASSLGTAPYEQYF. The CDR3 DNA is TGCGCCAGCAGCTTGGGGACAGCTCCCTACGAGCAGTACTTC. Combining the CDR3 with reference TRBV5-1 and TRBJ2-7 gives the whole variable domain KAGVTQTPRYLIKTRGQQVTLSCSPISGHRSVSWYQQTPGQGLQFLFEYFSETQRNKGNFPGRFSGRQFSNSRSEMNVSTLELGDSALYLCASSLGTAPYEQYFGPGTRLTVT.

The chain carries TRBV5-1 and TRBJ1-1; TRBD1 agrees at 7 bases. After removal of 0 bases from V and 6 bases from J, the junction contained 5 bases not matched to a gene. The CDR3 has 14 residues. CDR1 and CDR2 from the germline V gene are SGHRS and YFSETQ. The CDR3 nucleotides read TGCGCCAGCAGCTTGGGGGCGGGACAGCCTGAAGCTTTCTTT. Translated, it gives CASSLGAGQPEAFF.

The J gene is TRBJ1-2, the V gene TRBV12-3 or TRBV12-4, with TRBD1 matching over 7 bases. V was clipped by 6 bases and J by 2 bases; unmatched bases: 3. The CDR3 runs 13 residues. The DNA for the CDR3 is TGTGCCAGCAGCGGGACAGTAAACTATGGCTACACCTTC. It codes for CASSGTVNYGYTF.

The V gene is TRBV7-6, the J gene TRBJ2-2; D remains ambiguous. The CDR3 is 13 amino acids. CDR1 SGHVS and CDR2 FNYEAQ come from the germline V gene. V shed 5 bases and J shed 6 bases, with 10 bases lying between them. CDR3 in amino acids: CASSTTWSGELFF. CDR3 DNA sequence: TGTGCCAGCAGCACGACTTGGTCCGGGGAGCTGTTTTTT.

This clone was observed a few times. The chain is built from TRBV7-9 and TRBJ2-7, with 10 bases fitting TRBD1. Germline CDR1 reads SEHNR; CDR2 reads FQNEAQ (reference sequence). Trimming at V came to 5 bases and at J to 6 bases, leaving 1 base not matched to a gene. This CDR3 has 12 amino acids. The CDR3 nucleotides read TGTGCCAGCAGCCGGGACAGGGGCGAGCAGTACTTC. Translation: CASSRDRGEQYF.

V usage is TRBV14 and J usage is TRBJ1-2; no clear D gene. V lost 0 bases and J lost 4, with 12 bases in between. CDR1 is SGHDN, CDR2 FVKESK, per germline. The CDR3 has 15 residues. The CDR3 bases are TGTGCCAGCAGCCAAGATCCGCCTCAGGCCTATGGCTACACCTTC. It specifies CASSQDPPQAYGYTF.

The chain is built from TRBV2 and TRBJ1-2; weak D call: TRBD1 (5 bases). The length of the CDR3 is 14 residues. Germline values: CDR1 SNHLY, CDR2 FYNNEI. Between the trimmed V and J ends, which lost 1 base and 3 bases, there was a span of 9 bases. The CDR3 loop is CASSEGGRDYGYTF. CDR3 in DNA: TGTGCCAGCAGTGAAGGAGGCAGGGACTATGGCTACACCTTC.

The CDR3 region is CASSDPTGGHTEAFF. As DNA, the CDR3 is TGTGCCAGCAGTGACCCGACAGGGGGGCACACTGAAGCTTTCTTT. The V call is TRBV6-6, the J call TRBJ1-1, with TRBD1 matching 9 bases. This CDR3 contains 15 residues. Germline V gene sequence: CDR1 MNHNY, CDR2 SVGAGI (reference sequence). The J segment lost 3 bases and the V segment lost 5 bases, leaving 7 bases of the junction unmatched.

CDR3 DNA: TGTGCCAGCAGCTTACAGGGGGCGCAGGAGACCCAGTACTTC. Its protein is CASSLQGAQETQYF. This chain connects TRBV5-4 to TRBJ2-5; 9 positions match TRBD1. Germline CDR1 reads SGHNT; CDR2 reads YYREEE (reference sequence). The CDR3 sequence is 14 residues long. The trim removed 2 bases at V and 5 bases at J, leaving 4 bases unmatched.

The rearrangement uses TRBV6-2 or TRBV6-3 and TRBJ2-7, with unresolved D. Germline loops: CDR1 MNHEY, CDR2 SVGEGT. The CDR3 has 15 amino acids. Trimming stripped 0 bases from V and 2 bases from J, with 11 bases between. CDR3 region: CASSYSLQSAYEQYF. CDR3 nucleotides: TGTGCCAGCAGTTACTCTTTGCAGTCCGCCTACGAGCAGTACTTC.

The rearrangement uses TRBV5-4 and TRBJ2-3; 8 positions agree with TRBD1. The CDR3 is made up of 16 amino acids. V shed 0 bases, J shed 3 bases, and the junction held 6 bases outside the gene matches. Germline CDR1 is SGHNT and CDR2 is YYREEE (reference sequence). CDR3 in amino acids: CASSLVPGGGTDTQYF. DNA for the CDR3: TGTGCCAGCAGCTTGGTTCCAGGGGGCGGGACAGATACGCAGTATTTT. Full variable domain (rest looked up from reference TRBV5-4 and TRBJ2-3): ETGVTQSPTHLIKTRGQQVTLRCSSQSGHNTVSWYQQALGQGPQFIFQYYREEENGRGNFPPRFSGLQFPNYSSELNVNALELDDSALYLCASSLVPGGGTDTQYFGPGTRLTVL.

The CDR3 DNA reads TGTGCCACCAGTTCTGACACCTTTTACAATGAGCAGTTCTTC. Its protein product is CATSSDTFYNEQFF. This sequence joins TRBV24-1 and TRBJ2-1, with D uncertain. Germline CDR1 and CDR2: KGHDR and SFDVKD. V lost 6 bases, J lost 4 bases, and 12 bases lay in between. This CDR3 region has 14 residues.

The rearrangement links TRBV14 to TRBJ1-4, with D tentatively TRBD1 (5 bases). CDR1 and CDR2 (germline): SGHDN, FVKESK. Trimming stripped 2 bases from V and 0 bases from J, with 7 bases between. There are 15 residues in the CDR3. The CDR3: CASSQTGSTNEKLFF. The DNA of the CDR3 is TGTGCCAGCAGCCAAACAGGCTCAACTAATGAAAAACTGTTTTTT.

The chain recombines TRBV5-4 with TRBJ2-7; weak D call: TRBD2 (5 bases). The CDR3 loop spans 16 amino acids. Germline CDR1 SGHNT, CDR2 YYREEE (reference sequence). V lost 2 bases and J 0 bases, leaving 15 bases between the germline ends. CDR3 residues: CASSFDQAVSSYEQYF. CDR3 sequence (DNA): TGTGCCAGCAGCTTCGACCAAGCGGTGAGCTCCTACGAGCAGTACTTC.

The chain has TRBV18 and TRBJ1-3; no firm D call. Germline CDR1 KGHSH, CDR2 LQKENI. The V gene lost 6 bases and the J gene lost 4 bases, with 13 bases spanning the gap. CDR3 size: 14 residues. CDR3 bases: TGTGCCAGCTCCCCAGGCATGACAGGAAACACCATATATTTT. As protein: CASSPGMTGNTIYF.

The chain recombines TRBV2 with TRBJ1-5, with TRBD1 identical over 10 bases. Per germline, CDR1 SNHLY and CDR2 FYNNEI. This CDR3 comprises 15 residues. Trimming cost V 7 bases and J 6 bases; bases outside gene matches: 9. The CDR3 nucleotides read TGTGCCAGCACAGGAAGGACAGGGGGAGGTCAGCCCCAGCATTTT. Protein product: CASTGRTGGGQPQHF.

The J gene is TRBJ1-1, the V gene TRBV19; maybe TRBD1 (5 bases). Germline V CDR1 and CDR2: LNHDA, SQIVND (reference sequence). V was trimmed by 8 bases and J by 0 bases, leaving 10 bases between them. The CDR3 spans 13 residues. In DNA form, the CDR3 reads TGTGCCAGTGGAGACAGCTTGAACACTGAAGCTTTCTTT. This sequence encodes CASGDSLNTEAFF.

This clone was detected once. CDR3 residues: CASTRQGDYEQYF. DNA for the CDR3: TGTGCCAGCACCCGACAGGGTGACTACGAGCAGTACTTC. The chain has TRBV6-5 and TRBJ2-7; 7 positions agree with TRBD1. The CDR3 has 13 residues. V dropped 7 bases and J dropped 3; count of bases not matched to a gene: 6. From germline, CDR1 is MNHEY and CDR2 SVGAGI.

The genes are TRBV11-2 and TRBJ2-7, with 8 positions matching TRBD1. The V and J ends lost 6 bases and 2 bases, in that order; junction bases with no gene match: 9. The CDR3 is 15 residues long. In germline, CDR1 is SGHAT, CDR2 FQNNGV. As DNA, the CDR3 is TGTGCCAGCAGGAGACGGACAGGGATAACCTACGAGCAGTACTTC. This encodes CASRRRTGITYEQYF.

The gene calls are TRBV6-4 and TRBJ1-1; the D gene is possibly TRBD1 (5 bases). This CDR3 is 14 amino acids long. Trimming removed 4 bases at V and 4 bases at J, with 13 bases between. Germline values: CDR1 MRHNA, CDR2 SNTAGT. CDR3 sequence reads: CASSVREGGTEAFF. Here the CDR3 DNA reads TGTGCCAGCAGTGTCAGGGAGGGAGGCACTGAAGCTTTCTTT.

The chain recombines TRBV5-5 with TRBJ1-3, with D tentatively TRBD1 (6 bases). This CDR3 is 18 amino acids long. Per the germline V gene, CDR1 is SGHKS and CDR2 is YYEKEE (reference sequence). With 0 bases removed from V and 0 bases from J, the gap between germline ends came to 16 bases. CDR3 sequence reads: CASSLVPRGLGSGNTIYF. The CDR3, as DNA: TGTGCCAGCAGCTTGGTCCCCAGGGGCCTTGGCTCTGGAAACACCATATATTTT.

The chain combines TRBV6-5 with TRBJ1-3, with D unclear. Germline V gives CDR1 MNHEY, CDR2 SVGAGI. The length of the CDR3 is 16 residues. Trimming cost V 4 bases and J 0 bases, with 13 bases left between them. The CDR3 spells CASSFGGTSSGNTIYF. CDR3 DNA: TGTGCCAGCAGTTTTGGAGGAACCAGCTCTGGAAACACCATATATTTT.